This TCR beta chain was obtained from a study of regulatory T cells in long-lasting Graves disease (dated by TCRdb to the early 2020s). Turning to the overall study: Patients with newly diagnosed Graves' disease had been on antithyroid drugs for under 3 months. The study took place in China and was registered as a clinical trial. This study used TCR sequencing and RNA sequencing of peripheral blood to compare persistent Graves' disease patients against newly diagnosed Graves' disease patients. A total of about 33 samples were covered by TCR sequencing, comprising some 13 persistent and some 20 newly diagnosed Graves' disease patients. Overall study outcomes, separate from this receptor: Only peripheral blood was studied, because thyroid tissue, the primary lesion, was inaccessible. Only the TCR beta chain was sequenced and analyzed. Persistent disease showed preferential use of TRBV28, TRBJ1-2 and TRBJ2-5, whereas newly diagnosed disease favored TRBV20-1 and TRBJ2-1. A larger number of public clonotypes was shared among persistent patients (more than 2,500) than among newly diagnosed patients (approximately 1,000). The authors noted that the small sample size was a limitation that may lower accuracy. Compared with newly diagnosed patients, persistent Graves' disease patients had lower TCR Shannon entropy and fewer highly expanded clones, which suggests clonal expansion.

The CDR3 sequence holds 15 residues, the cysteine and phenylalanine included. The entry retains the CDR3 DNA only, 45 bases that are in frame from base 1. The germline V gene specifies SGHVS as CDR1 and FNYEAQ as CDR2. This clonotype was found many times. There is no known antigen for this receptor. A read error may produce the germline difference seen at one junction end. The time point label here, explained by the study, means: newly diagnosed GD, antithyroid drugs for less than 3 months. For both TCR sequencing and RNA sequencing, RNA was extracted from PBMCs in TRIzol. The diagnosis of Graves' disease followed American Thyroid Association guidelines. Patients for the study were recruited at an endocrinology department in Xi'an, China. Each patient gave around 9.2 milliliters of peripheral blood, collected in an EDTA anticoagulant tube. Ficoll Paque Plus density gradient separation was used to isolate PBMCs, and no further T cell sorting was done. An Agilent 2100 Bioanalyzer and agarose gel were used to check RNA quality, while a NanoDrop 2000 measured RNA concentration.

The library was generated by multiplex PCR. TCRdb shows the sequencer as Illumina HiSeq 4000. To build TCR beta libraries, CDR3 regions were amplified by Arm-PCR using iRepertoire HTBI primers. PCR products were gel purified before sequencing. In the paper's pipeline: A total of some 60 TRBV and 14 TRBJ segments were identified across samples and were used for gene usage analysis of CDR3 amino acid clonotypes. COPE and FqMerger were used to merge filtered high-quality paired reads into contigs. BLAST was used to align contigs to IMGT TRBV, TRBD and TRBJ reference genes, with CDR3 defined following IMGT. Highly expanded clones were defined as clonotypes with a frequency above 0.1%. Shannon entropy served as the measure of repertoire diversity, while the Gini coefficient captured V-J evenness. A clonotype was considered public if more than one individual shared it. TCRdb reprocessed the public reads (quality trimming at Q25 with fastp, clone calling with MiXCR) and kept in-frame beta chains. Identical CDR3 protein sequences are pooled into one entry, listed with their most common genes and DNA. The V and J calls reflect TCRdb's pipeline rather than the authors' work. The sample table shows approximately 560,000 distinct CDR3 sequences, and about 16% are seen once. The top ten hold around 12% of the sample.

These same data were also listed under a study on T cells in Graves' hyperthyroidism and ophthalmopathy. The second publication reports: Stable Graves' hyperthyroidism was defined as the absence of progression to ophthalmopathy over 18 months of follow-up. Hyperthyroidism patients were newly diagnosed, had a disease duration of under 2 months, and were aged 18 to 65 years. Exclusion was applied to patients with uncontrolled infections, other autoimmune diseases, pregnancy or lactation. Diagnoses were established on the basis of clinical symptoms, serum thyroxine and TRAb, thyroid ultrasound, and orbital computed tomography. For the first round of RT-PCR on the TCR CDR3, the HTBI primer set was used together with the Qiagen OneStep RT-PCR kit. Most expanded thyroid clonotypes (frequency above 0.001) were also detected in blood, a finding suggesting that blood repertoires may reflect thyroid immune responses. A model built on a 13 V-J signature distinguished ophthalmopathy from stable hyperthyroidism, reaching over 85% sensitivity and under 84% specificity in cross-validation and 80%/75% in testing. In validation, the model predicted progression to ophthalmopathy with approximately 71% sensitivity and less than 75% specificity, a median of 6.5 months before onset. A discovery cohort of approximately 97 patients, fewer than 50 with Graves' ophthalmopathy and approximately 60 with stable Graves' hyperthyroidism, was used to find distinguishing TCR V-J signatures. Prospective prediction of ophthalmopathy was tested in an independent validation cohort consisting of fewer than 20 hyperthyroidism patients and approximately 16 patients who later progressed to ophthalmopathy. The approximately 90 discovery patients were randomly split 7:3 into training and test sets. In more than 5 Graves' hyperthyroidism patients, the study also compared T-cell repertoires from thyroid tissue with T-cell repertoires from blood. After sampling, hyperthyroidism patients received methimazole starting at 30 mg daily, and ophthalmopathy patients received high-dose intravenous methylprednisolone. A second multiplex PCR round built the libraries, followed by size selection and purification. Libraries were sequenced paired-end with 100 bp reads on an Illumina HiSeq2000. Raw data were processed with SOAPnuke, discarding reads with adapters, uncalled bases, mean Phred below 15, or no exact constant-primer or identifier match. High-quality paired reads were merged using COPE v1.2.5, and each unique nucleotide sequence was defined as a clonotype. MiTCR v1.1 was used to align the clonotypes against IMGT TRBV, TRBD and TRBJ reference segments. Analysis was restricted to V-J combinations with a frequency above 0.0001, which covered approximately 99% of repertoires. A TCS score was defined as the ratio between F50 (clonal expansion) and ExV (chaos), using BLOSUM62-based TCRdist between CDR3 peptides within each V-J. Welch's t-statistics and random forest reduced around 510 V-J features to 13, which were used in a naive Bayes classifier (R e1071). Sample size was not statistically predetermined, and blinding of investigators to group allocation was not performed. TCR Vbeta CDR3 sequencing of roughly 140 peripheral blood samples (approximately 44 ophthalmopathy, roughly 72 hyperthyroidism and approximately 17 progressor patients) is reported in the paper.

The sequence came from a man between 18 and 29 years old with Graves disease. Donor details come from another sample of the same person, matched by shared clones. The chain links TRBV7-6 with TRBJ2-3, with a tentative D gene TRBD2 over 6 matching bases. Source: peripheral blood mononuclear cells (PBMCs), taken at new diagnosis, from a patient treated with antithyroid drugs. The nucleotides are TGTGACAGCAGCGCGGGACGCCTCGGCACAGATACGCAGTATTTT. It is translated as CDSSAGRLGTDTQYF.